The 32 T cell receptor beta chains below all came from one sample that was sequenced in a study of OX40 agonist ivuxolimab in advanced cancers. The data were produced by immunoSEQ multiplex PCR, yet TCRdb's version contains in-frame clones alone and is incomplete. This sample has tens of thousands of clones, with 80% found just once. Sequenced here: CD4+ or CD8+ T cells sorted from blood, sampled in a trial of the OX40 agonist ivuxolimab. The receptors here all came from an adult with an advanced solid tumor such as melanoma, head and neck, liver or kidney cancer.

This rearrangement joins TRBV6-1 to TRBJ2-7; 8 bases fit TRBD1. The CDR3 extends over 15 amino acids. The J segment lost 2 bases and the V segment lost 1 base, leaving 4 bases of the junction unmatched. CDR1 and CDR2 from the germline V gene are MNHNS and SASEGT. CDR3 residues: CASSEGTGSPYEQYF. The CDR3 DNA follows: TGTGCCAGCAGTGAAGGGACAGGGAGCCCCTACGAGCAGTACTTC.

The rearrangement joins TRBV18 to TRBJ2-1; D remains unclear. V lost 3 bases, J lost 5 bases, and 14 bases lay in between. Germline CDR1 and CDR2: KGHSH and LQKENI. This CDR3 is built from 15 residues. The CDR3 DNA sequence: TGTGCCAGCTCACCCGGCCCTAGGGCCAACAATGAGCAGTTCTTC. As protein: CASSPGPRANNEQFF.

This sequence joins TRBV9 and TRBJ2-2; no clear D gene. Germline V gene sequence: CDR1 SGDLS, CDR2 YYNGEE. This CDR3 region has 13 residues. Trimming stripped 0 bases from V and 6 bases from J, with 6 bases between. The CDR3 reads CASSVDNAGELFF. The CDR3 bases are TGTGCCAGCAGCGTAGATAACGCCGGGGAGCTGTTTTTT.

This sequence joins TRBV6-1 and TRBJ1-5, with D possibly being TRBD1 (5 bases). The germline V gene encodes CDR1 MNHNS and CDR2 SASEGT. The CDR3 totals 16 residues. The V gene lost 4 bases and the J gene lost 4 bases, with 17 bases spanning the gap. CDR3 residues: CASSAMGPNLNQPQHF. The CDR3 DNA sequence: TGTGCCAGCAGTGCCATGGGGCCGAATCTTAATCAGCCCCAGCATTTT.

The chain recombines TRBV27 with TRBJ1-4; 8 bases align to TRBD1. From germline, CDR1 is MNHEY and CDR2 SMNVEV (reference sequence). The CDR3 totals 18 residues. The V segment lost 5 bases and the J segment 0 bases; nucleotides outside the gene matches: 11. CDR3 coding DNA: TGTGCCAGCAGTACCAGACAGGGGAAGAGGGCAACTAATGAAAAACTGTTTTTT. Amino acid sequence: CASSTRQGKRATNEKLFF.

The chain joins TRBV6-5 to TRBJ2-7; no reliable D call. The CDR3 totals 13 residues. Germline loops: CDR1 MNHEY, CDR2 SVGAGI. Trimming stripped 6 bases from V and 1 base from J, with 10 bases between. CDR3 amino acids: CASRGRPSYEQYF. CDR3 DNA sequence: TGTGCCAGCAGAGGTCGGCCATCCTACGAGCAGTACTTC.

The chain carries TRBV7-9 and TRBJ2-1; TRBD2 matches 11 bases. The CDR3 is 15 amino acids. Germline trimming cut 7 bases from V and 5 bases from J; bases unmatched to any gene: 7. Germline V lookup: CDR1 SEHNR, CDR2 FQNEAQ (reference sequence). The CDR3 nucleotides are TGTGCCAGCACCCTCTTAGCGGGAGGGGACAATGAGCAGTTCTTC. Its protein is CASTLLAGGDNEQFF.

The V gene is TRBV19, the J gene TRBJ2-5; D gene ambiguous. The J call could be wrong; TRBJ2-7 is a better fit for the DNA end. The germline V gene encodes CDR1 LNHDA and CDR2 SQIVND (reference sequence). The CDR3 covers 14 residues. In DNA form, the CDR3 reads TGTGCCAGTAGTATCATCAGGAGACCTTACGAGCAGTACTTC. It specifies CASSIIRRPYEQYF.

V and J are TRBV30 and TRBJ1-1, with 9 bases lining up with TRBD1. After removal of 2 bases from V and 11 bases from J, the junction contained 12 bases not matched to a gene. Germline V gene sequence: CDR1 GTSNPN, CDR2 SVGIG (reference sequence). The length of the CDR3 is 14 residues. Written as DNA, the CDR3 is TGTGCCTGGAGTCCACCGGGACAGGGTGTAAGGGCTTTCTTT. It translates to CAWSPPGQGVRAFF.

This clone has more than one count but fewer than ten. The chain couples TRBV10-1 to TRBJ1-1; a possible D gene is TRBD1 (5 bases). The germline V gene encodes CDR1 WNHNN and CDR2 SYGVQD (reference sequence). V lost 0 bases and J lost 2, with 10 bases in between. The CDR3 contains 15 residues. CDR3 sequence reads: CASSESGRVNTEAFF. The CDR3 DNA reads as TGCGCCAGCAGTGAGTCGGGCAGGGTCAACACTGAAGCTTTCTTT.

The chain recombines TRBV7-6 with TRBJ2-7; no clear D. Germline V gives CDR1 SGHVS, CDR2 FNYEAQ. The V end lost 1 base, the J end lost 2 bases, and 6 bases lay between the germline ends. The CDR3 sequence is 13 residues long. CDR3 coding DNA: TGTGCCAGCAGCTTAGGTGGTACCTACGAGCAGTACTTC. Translating gives CASSLGGTYEQYF.

This clone came up once. V usage is TRBV5-1 and J usage is TRBJ1-5; 7 nucleotides line up with TRBD1. CDR1 and CDR2 from the germline V gene are SGHRS and YFSETQ. V gave up 5 bases and J gave up 4 bases; unmatched junction bases: 3. This CDR3 spans 13 amino acids. The CDR3 loop reads CASRAGGNQPQHF. In DNA, the CDR3 is TGCGCCAGCAGGGCAGGGGGGAATCAGCCCCAGCATTTT.

The genes are TRBV19 and TRBJ1-5; D call uncertain. This CDR3 region has 15 residues. Germline V lookup: CDR1 LNHDA, CDR2 SQIVND (reference sequence). The V end lost 9 bases, the J end lost 5 bases, and 20 bases lay between the germline ends. CDR3 protein: CASAGRAETYQPQHF. Written as DNA, the CDR3 is TGTGCCAGCGCGGGGAGGGCCGAGACGTATCAGCCCCAGCATTTT.

The chain combines TRBV4-1 with TRBJ2-7, with 9 bases that match TRBD2. After removal of 1 base from V and 1 base from J, the junction contained 5 bases not matched to a gene. CDR1 and CDR2 (germline): MGHRA, YSYEKL. The CDR3 consists of 16 residues. CDR3 coding DNA: TGCGCCAGCAGCCAAGGACGGGCGGGAGGGTCCTACGAGCAGTACTTC. Residues: CASSQGRAGGSYEQYF.

The V and J genes are TRBV15 and TRBJ2-7; D may be TRBD2 (5 bases). V was shortened by 0 bases and J by 3 bases, with 9 bases between the two germline ends. The CDR3 covers 14 residues. The germline CDR1 and CDR2 sequences are LNHNV and YYDKDF (reference sequence). The CDR3: CATSREWTGYEQYF. The CDR3 DNA sequence: TGTGCCACCAGCAGAGAGTGGACTGGCTACGAGCAGTACTTC.

The chain is built from TRBV2 and TRBJ2-7; 13 nucleotides agree with TRBD2. The CDR3 length is 14 residues. Germline V gene lookup returns CDR1 SNHLY and CDR2 FYNNEI. The ends lost 8 bases at V and 7 bases at J; junction bases unmatched: 8. CDR3 residues: CASWGTSGTGEQYF. CDR3 DNA: TGTGCCAGCTGGGGGACTAGCGGGACAGGGGAGCAGTACTTC.

This clone was seen a few times. Other nucleotide sequences from this sample produce the same CDR3. This chain joins TRBV18 and TRBJ2-5, with no clear D. Germline CDR1 KGHSH, CDR2 LQKENI. The germline V and J ends were trimmed by 2 bases and 2 bases, with 6 bases remaining between them. The CDR3 has 13 amino acids. The CDR3 protein is CASSPGVQETQYF. CDR3 bases: TGTGCCAGCTCACCAGGGGTACAAGAGACCCAGTACTTC.

The chain has TRBV19 and TRBJ2-3; unclear D gene. The CDR3 length is 13 residues. Germline assignment: CDR1 LNHDA and CDR2 SQIVND (reference sequence). V lost 6 bases to trimming and J lost 2 bases, with 9 bases between them. CDR3 residues: CASSRAITDTQYF. Written as DNA, the CDR3 is TGTGCCAGTAGCAGAGCTATCACAGATACGCAGTATTTT.

The genes are TRBV5-4 and TRBJ2-5; 14 bases are shared with TRBD2. The DNA end is more similar to TRBJ2-7, so the J call may be wrong. CDR1 SGHNT and CDR2 YYREEE come from the germline V gene (reference sequence). The CDR3 length is 17 residues. The CDR3 is CASSSTGTSGSLHEQYF. The CDR3 DNA is TGTGCCAGCAGCTCCACCGGGACTAGCGGGAGTTTGCACGAGCAGTACTTC.

V gene TRBV27 combines with J gene TRBJ1-1; TRBD1 aligns across 7 bases. The CDR3 length is 14 residues. V lost 8 bases and J lost 0; bases outside the gene matches: 6. Germline loops: CDR1 MNHEY, CDR2 SMNVEV (reference sequence). The CDR3 loop reads CASGWTGLNTEAFF. The CDR3 coding sequence is TGTGCCAGCGGGTGGACAGGTTTGAACACTGAAGCTTTCTTT.

The chain carries TRBV11-2 and TRBJ1-1, with a possible D match to TRBD1 (5 bases). CDR3 length: 15 residues. Germline-derived CDR1 and CDR2 are SGHAT and FQNNGV. V was cut by 5 bases and J by 6 bases, with 19 bases left in between. CDR3 DNA: TGTGCCAGCAGCCCTAGTCGGGGTTGGGGCCCTGAAGCTTTCTTT. Amino acid sequence: CASSPSRGWGPEAFF.

This clone has only one observation. J is TRBJ2-7 and V is TRBV6-1; a weak D match, TRBD2 (6 bases). Germline-derived CDR1 and CDR2 are MNHNS and SASEGT. The CDR3 sequence is 13 residues long. The V end lost 10 bases, the J end lost 6 bases, and 19 bases lay between the germline ends. The CDR3 nucleotides read TGTGCCACTTTCGGCCACCTGGAGGGCGAGCAGTACTTC. Translated: CATFGHLEGEQYF.

The rearrangement uses TRBV28 and TRBJ1-2; D not resolved. Germline V CDR1 and CDR2: MDHEN, SYDVKM. This CDR3 has 12 residues. The V and J ends lost 9 bases and 4 bases respectively, with 12 bases between them. CDR3 region: CASTVKPYGYTF. CDR3 coding DNA: TGTGCCAGTACAGTAAAACCCTATGGCTACACCTTC.

The chain is built from TRBV27 and TRBJ1-1; TRBD1 might be the D (6 bases). Trimming cost V 8 bases and J 1 base, with 17 bases left between them. The length of the CDR3 is 15 residues. CDR1 and CDR2 from the germline V gene are MNHEY and SMNVEV (reference sequence). The CDR3 is CASSPTGNTNTEAFF. DNA of the CDR3: TGTGCCAGCTCGCCTACAGGGAACACGAACACTGAAGCTTTCTTT.

This clone was observed a handful of times. The V and J genes are TRBV20-1 and TRBJ2-7; D remains unclear. The CDR3 spans 10 residues. Germline CDR1 is DFQATT and CDR2 is SNEGSKA (reference sequence). V lost 5 bases, J lost 2 bases, and 4 bases lay in between. Written as DNA, the CDR3 is TGCAGTGCTGCAACCTACGAGCAGTACTTC. Amino acids: CSAATYEQYF.

V usage is TRBV28 and J usage is TRBJ2-2, with TRBD2 matching over 7 bases. The CDR3 runs to 13 residues. With V trimmed by 6 bases and J by 6 bases, 4 bases remained unmatched. Germline V lookup: CDR1 MDHEN, CDR2 SYDVKM. The CDR3 sequence: CASRSGTAGELFF. For the CDR3, the DNA is TGTGCCAGCAGAAGCGGGACGGCCGGGGAGCTGTTTTTT.

The genes are TRBV7-9 and TRBJ1-5; unclear D gene. Trimming pared 3 bases from V and 3 bases from J, leaving 6 bases between. The germline V gene has CDR1 SEHNR and CDR2 FQNEAQ (reference sequence). The CDR3 length is 13 residues. In DNA form, the CDR3 reads TGTGCCAGCAGCTTCGCCCCCAATCAGCCCCAGCATTTT. Translation: CASSFAPNQPQHF.

This chain joins TRBV7-8 and TRBJ2-1; D is undetermined. The CDR3 is 15 residues long. Trimming took off 5 bases at V and 10 bases at J, with 21 bases between the two ends. Germline V lookup: CDR1 SGHVS, CDR2 FQNEAQ. This CDR3 is CASSSRNVVLAEQFF. In DNA, the CDR3 is TGTGCCAGCAGCAGCCGCAACGTGGTTCTGGCCGAGCAGTTCTTC.

The chain couples TRBV18 to TRBJ2-7; D unclear. This CDR3 has 12 residues. Germline V gene lookup returns CDR1 KGHSH and CDR2 LQKENI. Trimming removed 3 bases at V and 3 bases at J, with 6 bases between. CDR3: CASSPENYEQYF. CDR3 in DNA: TGTGCCAGCTCACCGGAGAACTACGAGCAGTACTTC. Full variable domain (rest looked up from reference TRBV18 and TRBJ2-7): NAGVMQNPRHLVRRRGQEARLRCSPMKGHSHVYWYRQLPEEGLKFMVYLQKENIIDESGMPKERFSAEFPKEGPSILRIQQVVRGDSAAYFCASSPENYEQYFGPGTRLTVT.

The rearrangement joins TRBV7-2 to TRBJ2-3; 8 bases agree with TRBD2. The CDR3 extends over 18 amino acids. V dropped 0 bases and J dropped 5; count of bases not matched to a gene: 13. Germline lookup yields CDR1 SGHTA and CDR2 FQGNSA. CDR3 protein: CASSLAGFAGGGLDTQYF. The CDR3 DNA reads as TGTGCCAGCAGCTTAGCAGGTTTCGCGGGAGGTGGTTTAGATACGCAGTATTTT.

The chain links TRBV5-1 to TRBJ1-1, with 7 bases identical to TRBD1. The CDR3 is made up of 16 amino acids. V lost 0 bases and J lost 1; bases outside the gene matches: 6. CDR1 and CDR2 from the germline V gene are SGHRS and YFSETQ. CDR3 in amino acids: CASSLASTGRNTEAFF. The CDR3 DNA reads TGCGCCAGCAGCTTGGCCTCGACAGGGCGGAACACTGAAGCTTTCTTT.

V usage is TRBV29-1 and J usage is TRBJ2-3, with 14 bases that match TRBD2. Trimming removed 1 base from V and 3 bases from J; junction bases left unmatched: 3. Germline V gene data show CDR1 as SQVTM and CDR2 as ANQGSEA. This CDR3 region has 16 residues. The CDR3 is CSVEGLAGGRTDTQYF. DNA of the CDR3: TGCAGCGTTGAAGGACTAGCGGGAGGGAGAACAGATACGCAGTATTTT.